These 14 T cell receptor beta chains originate from one sample sequenced in a study of blood T cell repertoires in COVID-19. TCRdb's table, derived via immunoSEQ multiplex PCR, lists solely in-frame clones and lacks some. The sample lists approximately 230,000 clones, 70% to 90% seen once, with around 3% in the top ten. Sequenced input: peripheral blood. Receptors were obtained from a man aged 18-30 years with active or convalescent COVID-19.

The V and J genes are TRBV11-2 and TRBJ1-2, with a tentative D call TRBD1 (6 bases). Per germline, CDR1 SGHAT and CDR2 FQNNGV. The CDR3 spans 14 residues. V shed 2 bases and J shed 7 bases, with 14 bases lying between them. The DNA for the CDR3 is TGTGCCAGCAGCTTAAGGCAGGGGAGAGGTGGCTACACCTTC. Protein: CASSLRQGRGGYTF.

The chain is built from TRBV5-1 and TRBJ2-7; a weak D match, TRBD2 (5 bases). The CDR3 has 15 amino acids. The germline gives CDR1 SGHRS, CDR2 YFSETQ. Trimming removed 4 bases from V and 3 bases from J, with 17 bases in between. The CDR3 here is CASSSGPWYIYEQYF. In nucleotides, the CDR3 is TGCGCCAGCAGCAGCGGCCCGTGGTATATCTACGAGCAGTACTTC.

The chain uses TRBV4-3 and TRBJ2-1; 7 bases agree with TRBD1. The CDR3 is 15 amino acids. CDR1 is LGHNA and CDR2 is YSLEER in the germline V gene. V was clipped by 4 bases and J by 8 bases; unmatched bases: 11. The CDR3 reads CASSRVDRLGDEQFF. In DNA, the CDR3 is TGCGCCAGCAGCCGTGTGGACAGGCTCGGAGATGAGCAGTTCTTC.

The V call is TRBV7-9, the J call TRBJ1-5; TRBD1 matches 8 bases. The CDR3 has 17 amino acids. Trimming removed 5 bases from V and 0 bases from J; junction bases left unmatched: 9. Germline CDR1 and CDR2: SEHNR and FQNEAQ (reference sequence). The CDR3 bases are TGTGCCAGCAGCAAAGGGACAGGCCAACTTAGCAATCAGCCCCAGCATTTT. It codes for CASSKGTGQLSNQPQHF.

This rearrangement joins TRBV6-1 to TRBJ1-5, with 7 positions matching TRBD1. The CDR3 is 16 amino acids. V lost 1 base to trimming and J lost 6 bases; unmatched junction nucleotides: 9. The germline V gene has CDR1 MNHNS and CDR2 SASEGT. The CDR3 DNA reads as TGTGCCAGCAGTGAAGAGGCAGGGGGTTTTGGTCAGCCCCAGCATTTT. Encoded protein: CASSEEAGGFGQPQHF.

The chain combines TRBV5-6 with TRBJ2-6; D is undetermined. V lost 1 base and J 0 bases, leaving 11 bases between the germline ends. The germline CDR1 and CDR2 sequences are SGHDT and YYEEEE. The CDR3 has 17 amino acids. CDR3 in amino acids: CASSLSVSISGANVLTF. The CDR3 coding sequence is TGTGCCAGCAGCTTGTCGGTTTCCATCTCTGGGGCCAACGTCCTGACTTTC.

The rearrangement uses TRBV28 and TRBJ2-2; possibly TRBD1 for D (6 bases). In germline, CDR1 is MDHEN, CDR2 SYDVKM. CDR3 size: 15 residues. The V and J ends lost 3 bases and 6 bases respectively, with 14 bases between them. CDR3 residues: CASSFMAGAPGELFF. The CDR3 region has the DNA TGTGCCAGCAGTTTTATGGCAGGGGCCCCCGGGGAGCTGTTTTTT. The whole variable domain, remainder taken from reference TRBV28 and TRBJ2-2, is DVKVTQSSRYLVKRTGEKVFLECVQDMDHENMFWYRQDPGLGLRLIYFSYDVKMKEKGDIPEGYSVSREKKERFSLILESASTNQTSMYLCASSFMAGAPGELFFGEGSRLTVL.

V gene TRBV4-1 combines with J gene TRBJ2-7; D might be TRBD2 (5 bases). The CDR3 length is 17 residues. Germline CDR1 reads MGHRA; CDR2 reads YSYEKL. V lost 0 bases and J 2 bases, leaving 17 bases between the germline ends. The DNA for the CDR3 is TGCGCCAGCAGCCAAGAAGTCGGGGTAGCGCAAACCTACGAGCAGTACTTC. This sequence encodes CASSQEVGVAQTYEQYF.

The chain combines TRBV6-5 with TRBJ1-1; 10 bases agree with TRBD1. This CDR3 spans 16 amino acids. V shed 4 bases and J 0 bases; nucleotides not matched to a gene: 5. Germline V gives CDR1 MNHEY, CDR2 SVGAGI. The CDR3: CASSLGTGEMNTEAFF. CDR3 bases: TGTGCCAGCAGTTTAGGGACAGGGGAAATGAACACTGAAGCTTTCTTT.

This chain links TRBV7-3 with TRBJ2-5; 12 nucleotides align to TRBD2. Unmatched junction bases numbered 8, after V lost 2 bases and J lost 4 bases. CDR3 length equals 17 residues. Germline assignment: CDR1 SGHTA and CDR2 FQGTGA. Here the CDR3 DNA reads TGTGCCAGCAGCTTATCTCTAGCGGGAGGGGGACCAGAGACCCAGTACTTC. Translation gives CASSLSLAGGGPETQYF.

V and J are TRBV13 and TRBJ2-6; 14 bases line up with TRBD2. Germline V gives CDR1 PRHDT, CDR2 FYEKMQ (reference sequence). CDR3 length equals 19 residues. The V segment lost 5 bases and the J segment 0 bases; nucleotides outside the gene matches: 6. CDR3 DNA sequence: TGTGCCAGCAGCCTTGGACTAGCGGGAGGAATCTCTGGGGCCAACGTCCTGACTTTC. As protein: CASSLGLAGGISGANVLTF.

J is TRBJ1-5 and V is TRBV5-3; D is undetermined. TRBV5-3 is classed as an ORF, of uncertain function. V lost 0 bases to trimming and J lost 11 bases, with 6 bases between them. The CDR3 sequence is 11 residues long. The CDR3 sequence: CARSLGGSQHF. The CDR3, as DNA: TGTGCCAGAAGCTTGGGAGGGTCCCAGCATTTT.

The chain employs TRBV4-2 and TRBJ2-3, with D tentatively TRBD1 (6 bases). V was cut by 2 bases and J by 4 bases, with 19 bases left in between. There are 17 residues in the CDR3. Germline V lookup: CDR1 LGHNA, CDR2 YNFKEQ. CDR3 residues: CASSQRRGSVGPDTQYF. CDR3 in DNA: TGTGCCAGCAGCCAAAGAAGGGGGAGCGTGGGACCAGATACGCAGTATTTT.

The rearrangement links TRBV5-6 to TRBJ2-3; 9 nucleotides line up with TRBD2. V gave up 0 bases and J gave up 7 bases; unmatched junction bases: 6. This CDR3 has 15 residues. CDR1 and CDR2 (germline): SGHDT, YYEEEE. The CDR3 loop reads CASSLGLAGSHTQYF. The CDR3, as DNA: TGTGCCAGCAGCTTGGGGCTAGCGGGGTCCCATACGCAGTATTTT.